This T cell receptor beta chain was identified during a study of shared clonotypes between healthy human individuals (dated by TCRdb to the early 2020s). Turning to the overall study: The cohort comprised a couple of women and three men aged 18 to 49 years. Per donor, three plates each were used for CD4 naive and CD4 memory, two for CD8 naive, and one for CD8 memory. The study deeply sequenced blood TCR repertoires of 5 or 6 healthy adults to estimate repertoire size and the extent of clonotype sharing between individuals. To increase sequencing depth and limit assay-specific biases, TCR repertoire library preparation and sequencing were carried out by different laboratories using diverse techniques. Between about 0.8 and 9.5 billion PBMCs per donor were obtained by leukapheresis.

With regard to this clone: The target of this receptor is not known. No base qualities exist here, and no much larger clone lies one base off it.

Broader findings and caveats from the paper: Sharing across a few donors was observed for around 5% of naive CD4, around 3.5% of naive CD8, roughly 2.4% of memory CD4, and about 0.4% of memory CD8 clonotypes. Incomplete sequencing was indicated by rarefaction of sorted-subset datasets, despite the large sequencing depth. Compared with non-shared clonotypes, clonotypes shared by all four sorted-subset donors had higher generation probabilities. Naive subsets generally had larger estimated clonotype richness than memory subsets. Only blood was sampled, and tissue TCR repertoires likely differ from those in blood. The genetic and exposure-history diversity represented was limited by the small number of donors. Based on pairwise subsampling, the degree of clonotype sharing among donors was expected to be affected by sequencing depth.

The donors were healthy, HIV-negative adults with no recently reported acute infections or vaccinations. Every donor was a Caucasian adult living in Nashville, Tennessee, USA. CD4+ T cells were enriched by magnetic negative selection; naive cells were then positively selected on CD45RA, and the negative fraction formed the memory subset. After blood collection by leukapheresis, PBMCs were isolated using Ficoll-Histopaque density gradient centrifugation and then cryopreserved in the vapor phase of liquid nitrogen. Analytical flow cytometry was used to check the purity and quantity of every magnetically sorted T cell population. Genomic DNA was isolated from each sorted fraction and quantified by UV absorbance on a Nanodrop 2000c. V and J are truncated by 5 bases and 4 bases respectively, leaving an intervening sequence of 17 bases. The CDR3 holds 15 amino acids from the cysteine to the phenylalanine. Only CDR3 DNA remains: 45 bases, in frame from the first base. CDR1 and CDR2 were assigned from the germline V gene as SGHTA and FQGTGA.

TCR CDR3 regions were amplified from genomic DNA by multiplex PCR using the deep immunoSEQ assay. For each cell subset, the extracted genomic DNA was distributed evenly across all wells of several immunoSEQ 96-well plates, and each plate served as one replicate. Each replicate PCR for sorted subsets received roughly 0.2 ug genomic DNA, equal to 30,000 or so T cell genomes. Purified libraries were quantified with a Qubit 3.0 fluorometer, sized on a Bioanalyzer 2100, and re-quantified with the KAPA Library Quantification kit. Every immunoSEQ 96-well plate was sequenced on a dedicated single-read 150-cycle Illumina NextSeq 550 flow cell. The paper's processing steps were these. Because the immunoSEQ output included only junctional sequences and no quality scores, the filtering could not be the same as the filtering used for full-length reads. To assign V/J genes and CDR3, sequences were annotated against IMGT germline references using PyIR, a Python wrapper for IgBLAST v1.9. Reads were filtered out if the reads had weak V/J assignments (E-value above 1e-6), no CDR3, stop codons, out-of-frame junctions, or ambiguous translated residues. V3J clonotypes were defined by identical inferred V gene, J gene, and CDR3 amino acid sequence. To compute the percentage overlap between repertoires, the number of shared unique clonotypes was divided by the size of the smaller repertoire. Richness of each repertoire was evaluated using RTK rarefaction, the Chao1 estimator, and Recon v2.1 estimates of unobserved clonotypes. OLGA was used to compute generation probabilities for all TCRbeta clonotypes that the gDNA method yielded from a few donors. TCRdb retrieved this table from immuneACCESS and kept in-frame rearrangements only. Not all clones are present; in checked studies, unresolved V genes account for under half, and no reason is known for the remainder. Clone size and V and J calls were adopted from that table, with D and trimming inferred from the DNA. Within this sample are about 2.4 million clones, with approximately 93% of them counted one time only. About 0.38% of the sample is taken by the ten largest.

This TCR derives from a man younger than 30 in good health. Some clones in this sample may be carry-over from other donors' samples. Recombination connected TRBV7-3 to TRBJ1-2; no D gene is confidently identified. Sequencing input: naive CD4+ T cells from PBMCs. Explained via the paper, the cell subset or site label denotes: CD45RA+ positively selected. The CDR3 corresponds to CASSRRSGQFYGYTF. The sequence in DNA is TGTGCCAGCAGCCGGCGTAGTGGGCAGTTCTATGGCTACACCTTC. Joined to the reference TRBV7-3 and TRBJ1-2 proteins, this CDR3 gives the full variable domain: GAGVSQTPSNKVTEKGKYVELRCDPISGHTALYWYRQSLGQGPEFLIYFQGTGAADDSGLPNDRFFAVRPEGSVSTLKIQRTERGDSAVYLCASSRRSGQFYGYTFGSGTRLTVV.